This TCR beta chain is drawn from a study of cytomegalovirus exposure and HLA in healthy donors. The PCR used 60 Vbeta and 13 Jbeta primers. Some clones are missing from TCRdb's copy, which holds only in-frame ones; the method was immunoSEQ multiplex PCR. In the table there are roughly 90,000 clones, around 80% of which are singletons. Findings and caveats of the study: Later genetic work tied a missense DCLRE1C variant to beta-chain V and J trimming.

As for this clone: Antigen unknown.

The CDR3 consists of 18 residues. From germline, CDR1 is SNHLY and CDR2 FYNNEI. V trimming: 7 bases; J trimming: 0 bases; junction bases outside the gene matches: 12. Sequences were obtained from PBMCs. This chain joins TRBV2 and TRBJ2-2, with 9 nucleotides matching TRBD1. The source of this sequence is a man between 18 and 35 years old in good health and CMV-seronegative. CDR3 residues: CASTLPSGTGSNTGELFF. CDR3 bases: TGTGCCAGCACCCTCCCATCAGGGACAGGGTCGAACACCGGGGAGCTGTTTTTT.